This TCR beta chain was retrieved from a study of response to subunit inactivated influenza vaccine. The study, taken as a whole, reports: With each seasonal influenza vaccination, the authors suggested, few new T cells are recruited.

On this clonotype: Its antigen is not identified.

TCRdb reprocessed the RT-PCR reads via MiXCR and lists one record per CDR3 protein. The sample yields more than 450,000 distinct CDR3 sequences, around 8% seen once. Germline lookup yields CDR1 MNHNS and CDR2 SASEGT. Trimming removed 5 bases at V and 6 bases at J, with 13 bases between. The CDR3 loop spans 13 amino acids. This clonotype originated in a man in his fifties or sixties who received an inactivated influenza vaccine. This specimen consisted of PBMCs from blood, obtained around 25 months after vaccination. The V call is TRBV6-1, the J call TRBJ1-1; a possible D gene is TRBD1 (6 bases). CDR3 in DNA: TGTGCCAGCAGTAACGCAGGGGCTCCTGAAGCTTTCTTT. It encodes CASSNAGAPEAFF.